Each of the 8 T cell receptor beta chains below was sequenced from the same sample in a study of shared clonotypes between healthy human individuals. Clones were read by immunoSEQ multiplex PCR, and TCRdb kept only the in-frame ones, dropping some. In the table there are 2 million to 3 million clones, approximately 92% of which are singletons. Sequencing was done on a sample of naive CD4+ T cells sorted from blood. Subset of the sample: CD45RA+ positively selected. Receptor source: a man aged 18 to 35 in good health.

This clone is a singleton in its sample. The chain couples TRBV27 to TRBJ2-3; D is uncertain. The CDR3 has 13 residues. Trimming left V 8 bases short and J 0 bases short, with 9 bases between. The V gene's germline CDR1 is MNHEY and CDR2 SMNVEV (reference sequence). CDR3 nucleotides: TGTGCCAGCCGCGTCCTTAGCACAGATACGCAGTATTTT. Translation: CASRVLSTDTQYF.

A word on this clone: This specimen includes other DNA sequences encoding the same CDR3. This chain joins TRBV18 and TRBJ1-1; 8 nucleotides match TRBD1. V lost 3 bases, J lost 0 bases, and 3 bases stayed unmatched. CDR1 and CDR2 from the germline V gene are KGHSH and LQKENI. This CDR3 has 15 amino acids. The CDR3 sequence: CASSPSTGVNTEAFF. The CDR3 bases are TGTGCCAGCTCACCCTCGACAGGGGTGAACACTGAAGCTTTCTTT. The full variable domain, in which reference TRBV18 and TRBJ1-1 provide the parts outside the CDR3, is NAGVMQNPRHLVRRRGQEARLRCSPMKGHSHVYWYRQLPEEGLKFMVYLQKENIIDESGMPKERFSAEFPKEGPSILRIQQVVRGDSAAYFCASSPSTGVNTEAFFGQGTRLTVV.

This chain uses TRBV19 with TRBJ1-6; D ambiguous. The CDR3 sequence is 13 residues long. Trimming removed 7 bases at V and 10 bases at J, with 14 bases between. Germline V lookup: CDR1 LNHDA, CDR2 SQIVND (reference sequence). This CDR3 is CASNDIPRSPLHF. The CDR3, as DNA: TGTGCCAGTAATGACATCCCGAGGTCACCCCTCCACTTT. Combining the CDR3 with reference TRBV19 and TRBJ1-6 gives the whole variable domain DGGITQSPKYLFRKEGQNVTLSCEQNLNHDAMYWYRQDPGQGLRLIYYSQIVNDFQKGDIAEGYSVSREKKESFPLTVTSAQKNPTAFYLCASNDIPRSPLHFGNGTRLTVT.

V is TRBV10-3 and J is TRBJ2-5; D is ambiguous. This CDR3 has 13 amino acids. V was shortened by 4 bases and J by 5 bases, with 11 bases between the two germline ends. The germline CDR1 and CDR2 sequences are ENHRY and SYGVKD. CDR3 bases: TGTGCCATCAGTGGCGGCAGTAGGGAGACCCAGTACTTC. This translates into CAISGGSRETQYF.

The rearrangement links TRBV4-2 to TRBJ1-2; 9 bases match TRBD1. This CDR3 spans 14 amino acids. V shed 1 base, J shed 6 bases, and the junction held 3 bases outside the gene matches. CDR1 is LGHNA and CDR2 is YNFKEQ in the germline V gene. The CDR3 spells CASSQGDRDDGYTF. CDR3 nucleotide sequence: TGTGCCAGCAGCCAAGGGGACAGGGATGATGGCTACACCTTC.

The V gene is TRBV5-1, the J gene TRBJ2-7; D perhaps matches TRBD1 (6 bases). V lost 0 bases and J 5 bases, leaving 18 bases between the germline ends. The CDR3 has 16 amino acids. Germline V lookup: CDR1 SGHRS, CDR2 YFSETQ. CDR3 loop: CASSLGLNRDLNEQYF. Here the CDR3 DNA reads TGCGCCAGCAGCTTGGGCCTCAACAGGGATTTAAACGAGCAGTACTTC.

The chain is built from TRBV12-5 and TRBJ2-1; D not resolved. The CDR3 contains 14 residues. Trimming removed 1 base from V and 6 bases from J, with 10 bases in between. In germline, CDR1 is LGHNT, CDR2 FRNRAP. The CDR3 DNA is TGTGCTAGTGGTTTGGGATCTAGGCGCAATGAGCAGTTCTTC. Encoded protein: CASGLGSRRNEQFF.

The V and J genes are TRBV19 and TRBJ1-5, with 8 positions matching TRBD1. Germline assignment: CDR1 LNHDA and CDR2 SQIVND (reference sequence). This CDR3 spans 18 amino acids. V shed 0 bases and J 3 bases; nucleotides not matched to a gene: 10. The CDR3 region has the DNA TGTGCCAGTAGTATAGATCACCCCGGGACAGGCGTCAATCAGCCCCAGCATTTT. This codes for CASSIDHPGTGVNQPQHF.